The 28 T cell receptor beta chains given below trace back to one sample, sequenced in a study of metastatic and nonmetastatic thyroid tumors. Prior to thyroid surgery, none of the patients had received any treatment. Using MiXCR, TCRdb reanalyzed the PCR reads. The sample has 35,000 to 40,000 clones; around 27% are singletons. Sequencing was carried out using blood. Receptors originate from a male donor with papillary thyroid cancer or a benign thyroid nodule (not recorded which). Some clones in this sample may be carry-over from other donors' samples.

This clone has more than one count but fewer than ten. This rearrangement joins TRBV28 to TRBJ2-3; D not certain. Germline V gives CDR1 MDHEN, CDR2 SYDVKM. The CDR3 has 15 residues. V was shortened by 3 bases and J by 0 bases, with 10 bases between the two germline ends. The CDR3 DNA follows: TGTGCCAGCAGTTTGAGTCCGCAAAGCACAGATACGCAGTATTTT. Protein: CASSLSPQSTDTQYF.

V usage is TRBV15 and J usage is TRBJ2-5; D is uncertain. Germline lookup yields CDR1 LNHNV and CDR2 YYDKDF (reference sequence). The germline V and J ends were trimmed by 0 bases and 2 bases, with 7 bases remaining between them. There are 14 residues in the CDR3. CDR3 protein: CATSREDLQETQYF. The CDR3 DNA follows: TGTGCCACCAGCAGAGAGGACCTTCAAGAGACCCAGTACTTC.

With regard to this clone: Compared with germline, one end of the junction differs, possibly owing to a read error. V gene TRBV20-1 combines with J gene TRBJ1-1, with 9 bases fitting TRBD1. This CDR3 comprises 14 residues. Germline assignment: CDR1 DFQATT and CDR2 SNEGSKA (reference sequence). CDR3 bases: TGCAGTGCTAGTGGGGACAGGGTGAACACTGAGGCTTTCTTT. Protein product: CSASGDRVNTEAFF.

This clone occurred many times. This may stem from a read error, because a much larger clone lies one nucleotide away. The chain couples TRBV11-1 to TRBJ2-1; 11 nucleotides align to TRBD2. This CDR3 region has 16 residues. Germline loops: CDR1 SGHAT, CDR2 FQDESV (reference sequence). Unmatched junction bases numbered 7, after V lost 2 bases and J lost 7 bases. CDR3: CASSLTQTSGMNEQFF. The DNA for the CDR3 is TGTGCCAGCAGCTTAACGCAGACTAGCGGGATGAATGAGCAGTTCTTC.

In this sample, this clone turned up a few times. V gene TRBV6-1 combines with J gene TRBJ2-6; D call uncertain. Germline CDR1 MNHNS, CDR2 SASEGT. Trimming shortened V by 2 bases and J by 0 bases, and 11 bases separated the two germline ends. CDR3 length: 17 amino acids. The CDR3 coding sequence is TGTGCCAGCAGTGAATTCCCAAAGGCCTCTGGGGCCAACGTCCTGACTTTC. It yields the protein CASSEFPKASGANVLTF.

V usage is TRBV15 and J usage is TRBJ1-4, with D unclear. The V end was cut by 5 bases, the J end by 1 base, with 8 bases between. From germline, CDR1 is LNHNV and CDR2 YYDKDF (reference sequence). The CDR3 has 14 residues. The CDR3 protein is CATSALGTNEKLFF. CDR3 bases: TGTGCCACCAGCGCCCTCGGAACTAATGAAAAACTGTTTTTT. The variable domain in full, with the rest retrieved from reference TRBV15 and TRBJ1-4, is DAMVIQNPRYQVTQFGKPVTLSCSQTLNHNVMYWYQQKSSQAPKLLFHYYDKDFNNEADTPDNFQSRRPNTSFCFLDIRSPGLGDTAMYLCATSALGTNEKLFFGSGTQLSVL.

This rearrangement joins TRBV11-2 to TRBJ1-4, with 10 bases aligning to TRBD1. This CDR3 spans 16 amino acids. Trimming removed 3 bases from V and 5 bases from J; junction bases left unmatched: 6. The germline gives CDR1 SGHAT, CDR2 FQNNGV. CDR3 nucleotide sequence: TGTGCCAGCAGCTTGGGATGGGGACAGGGGAATGAAAAACTGTTTTTT. It codes for CASSLGWGQGNEKLFF.

The chain employs TRBV7-9 and TRBJ1-4; no clear D gene. CDR3 length: 17 amino acids. V lost 5 bases to trimming and J lost 0 bases, with 16 bases between them. Germline CDR1 is SEHNR and CDR2 is FQNEAQ (reference sequence). The CDR3 nucleotides are TGTGCCAGCAGCCCTCTGGGTGGAACTACAACTAATGAAAAACTGTTTTTT. Encoded protein: CASSPLGGTTTNEKLFF.

This clone ranks as medium-sized. The chain couples TRBV20-1 to TRBJ2-1; 7 positions match TRBD1. The CDR3 runs 14 residues. J gave up 10 bases and V 0 bases, and 9 bases lay outside the gene matches. Germline V gene data show CDR1 as DFQATT and CDR2 as SNEGSKA (reference sequence). The CDR3: CSARDKYRGHEQFF. The DNA for the CDR3 is TGCAGTGCTAGAGATAAATATAGGGGGCACGAGCAGTTCTTC.

The genes are TRBV11-2 and TRBJ2-3; 9 bases fit TRBD2. V was clipped by 1 base and J by 0 bases; unmatched bases: 2. The CDR3 consists of 16 residues. The germline gives CDR1 SGHAT, CDR2 FQNNGV. Here the CDR3 reads CASSLGGLASTDTQYF. DNA of the CDR3: TGTGCCAGCAGCTTAGGGGGACTAGCCAGCACAGATACGCAGTATTTT.

This clone was recorded a few times. The rearrangement uses TRBV12-3 or TRBV12-4 and TRBJ1-1; D uncertain. Trimming left V 3 bases short and J 5 bases short, with 4 bases between. The CDR3 sequence is 11 residues long. The CDR3 reads CASSLGTEAFF. CDR3 DNA: TGTGCCAGCAGTTTGGGTACTGAAGCTTTCTTT.

This clone was seen a single time. The rearrangement uses TRBV27 and TRBJ2-3; 9 bases match TRBD2. From germline, CDR1 is MNHEY and CDR2 SMNVEV (reference sequence). V shed 3 bases and J 8 bases; nucleotides not matched to a gene: 6. The CDR3 has 14 residues. The CDR3 nucleotides are TGTGCCAGCAGTTTCTCTAGCGGGATTGGTACGCAGTATTTT. It is translated as CASSFSSGIGTQYF.

With respect to this clone: One end of the junction is discordant with germline, which a read error may explain. The chain carries TRBV19 and TRBJ2-1; 10 bases are shared with TRBD2. CDR1 LNHDA and CDR2 SQIVND come from the germline V gene (reference sequence). The CDR3 extends over 15 amino acids. DNA for the CDR3: TGTGCCAGTAGTGTTAGCGGGAGGACCTACAATGAGCAGCTCTTC. Amino acids: CASSVSGRTYNEQLF.

This clone was recorded a few times. Germline is not matched at one junction end, which may reflect a read error. V and J are TRBV12-3 or TRBV12-4 and TRBJ1-2; D is perhaps TRBD1 (6 bases). This CDR3 has 13 residues. As DNA, the CDR3 is TGTGCCAGCAGTTTAGGAGGGGGGGACCCCCCGGCCTTC. Its protein product is CASSLGGGDPPAF.

With respect to this clone: Sequence at one end of the junction differs from germline and may be a read error. V and J are TRBV28 and TRBJ1-5; maybe TRBD1 (5 bases). The CDR3 spans 17 residues. Looked up from germline, CDR1 is MDHEN and CDR2 is SYDVKM. In DNA, the CDR3 is TGTGCCAGCAGTCCTACCCACAGGAGGGGAGCGAGGCAGCCCCAGAATTTT. It encodes CASSPTHRRGARQPQNF.

This clone counts as medium-sized. This chain links TRBV20-1 with TRBJ2-3; unclear D gene. Germline CDR1 DFQATT, CDR2 SNEGSKA (reference sequence). This CDR3 has 14 amino acids. Between the trimmed V and J ends, which lost 6 bases and 2 bases, there was a span of 15 bases. The DNA of the CDR3 is TGCAGTGCCGACGACTGGAAATACACAGATACGCAGTATTTT. Translated, it gives CSADDWKYTDTQYF.

Only a few counts were recorded for this clone. The chain combines TRBV27 with TRBJ2-7; the D gene is possibly TRBD2 (5 bases). Trimming shortened V by 5 bases and J by 5 bases, and 13 bases separated the two germline ends. The CDR3 runs 13 residues. In germline, CDR1 is MNHEY, CDR2 SMNVEV (reference sequence). The CDR3 spells CASSRREINEQYF. CDR3 coding DNA: TGTGCCAGCAGTCGCCGGGAAATCAACGAGCAGTACTTC.

This clone was recorded at least ten times. The chain combines TRBV5-1 with TRBJ1-2; D might be TRBD1 (5 bases). Trimming removed 0 bases from V and 4 bases from J, with 10 bases in between. Germline V gene lookup returns CDR1 SGHRS and CDR2 YFSETQ. This CDR3 comprises 14 residues. CDR3 bases: TGCGCCAGCAGCTTGGACGGGGGAGCCTATGGCTACACCTTC. This encodes CASSLDGGAYGYTF.

This clone counts as medium-sized. J is TRBJ2-3 and V is TRBV6-1; D gene uncertain. The V and J ends lost 4 bases and 14 bases respectively, with 19 bases between them. Germline lookup yields CDR1 MNHNS and CDR2 SASEGT. The CDR3 runs to 13 residues. Written as DNA, the CDR3 is TGTGCCAGCAGTGCTACAGTGGGTCCTACCCGGTATTTT. Its translation: CASSATVGPTRYF.

This rearrangement joins TRBV20-1 to TRBJ1-2; D is undetermined. The CDR3 consists of 11 residues. Germline CDR1 and CDR2: DFQATT and SNEGSKA (reference sequence). V lost 3 bases to trimming and J lost 5 bases, with 7 bases between them. CDR3 sequence (DNA): TGCAGTGCTAGTAATGTTTATGGCTACACCTTC. It translates to CSASNVYGYTF.

This clone is labeled as medium-sized (0.01 to 0.1%). The V call is TRBV20-1, the J call TRBJ2-7, with TRBD2 matching over 9 bases. V shed 6 bases and J 2 bases; nucleotides not matched to a gene: 8. CDR3 length: 14 residues. Germline V CDR1 and CDR2: DFQATT, SNEGSKA (reference sequence). Here the CDR3 DNA reads TGCAGTGCCACCGGGACTAGCTACCCCTACGAGCAGTACTTC. The encoded protein is CSATGTSYPYEQYF.

This clone was found a few times. The chain employs TRBV2 and TRBJ2-1, with D possibly being TRBD1 (6 bases). V gave up 2 bases and J gave up 3 bases, with 11 bases separating them. CDR1 is SNHLY, CDR2 FYNNEI, per germline. This CDR3 contains 15 residues. The CDR3 is CASSEYQGFYNEQFF. CDR3 sequence (DNA): TGTGCCAGCAGTGAATACCAGGGGTTCTACAATGAGCAGTTCTTC.

This chain joins TRBV6-5 and TRBJ1-2, with D unclear. The CDR3 has 13 residues. V was clipped by 0 bases and J by 4 bases, with 6 bases between them. Germline V gives CDR1 MNHEY, CDR2 SVGAGI. The CDR3 coding sequence is TGTGCCAGCAGTTACTCACACTTCTATGGCTACACCTTC. Amino acids: CASSYSHFYGYTF.

This clone appeared a few times. The chain links TRBV28 to TRBJ2-7; D might be TRBD2 (5 bases). Germline V lookup: CDR1 MDHEN, CDR2 SYDVKM. The CDR3 totals 17 residues. V was cut by 7 bases and J by 3 bases, with 25 bases left in between. The CDR3 bases are TGTGCCAGCAACTCCTTACCACCGGTGGCGAGGGTCTACGAGCAGTACTTC. Its protein product is CASNSLPPVARVYEQYF.

This clone was recorded only once. The chain links TRBV5-1 to TRBJ1-6, with unresolved D. Trimming removed 4 bases at V and 10 bases at J, with 18 bases between. This CDR3 is 15 amino acids long. Germline loops: CDR1 SGHRS, CDR2 YFSETQ. CDR3 protein: CASSLPGRRESPLHF. In nucleotides, the CDR3 is TGCGCCAGCAGCCTACCAGGACGGCGGGAATCACCCCTCCACTTT.

CDR3 protein: CASSEAARGSNQPQHF. CDR3 nucleotide sequence: TGTGCCAGCAGTGAAGCTGCCAGGGGAAGCAATCAGCCCCAGCATTTT. V gene TRBV6-1 combines with J gene TRBJ1-5; tentatively, D is TRBD1 (6 bases). CDR1 MNHNS and CDR2 SASEGT come from the germline V gene. Trimming removed 0 bases at V and 1 base at J, with 10 bases between. The CDR3 is 16 amino acids.

This clone was observed many times. J is TRBJ1-5 and V is TRBV6-1; D remains ambiguous. V lost 5 bases to trimming and J lost 0 bases, with 14 bases between them. The CDR3 extends over 16 amino acids. Germline lookup yields CDR1 MNHNS and CDR2 SASEGT. Here the CDR3 DNA reads TGTGCCAGCAGTACCGGGCGCGGTTATAGCAATCAGCCCCAGCATTTT. Translation: CASSTGRGYSNQPQHF.

CDR3 sequence reads: CASSYPGLDGNEQFF. Written as DNA, the CDR3 is TGTGCCAGCAGTTACCCGGGACTAGATGGCAATGAGCAGTTCTTC. The rearrangement joins TRBV6-6 to TRBJ2-1; 8 bases align to TRBD2. Trimming at V came to 2 bases and at J to 6 bases, leaving 6 bases not matched to a gene. CDR3 length equals 15 residues. Looked up from germline, CDR1 is MNHNY and CDR2 is SVGAGI (reference sequence).